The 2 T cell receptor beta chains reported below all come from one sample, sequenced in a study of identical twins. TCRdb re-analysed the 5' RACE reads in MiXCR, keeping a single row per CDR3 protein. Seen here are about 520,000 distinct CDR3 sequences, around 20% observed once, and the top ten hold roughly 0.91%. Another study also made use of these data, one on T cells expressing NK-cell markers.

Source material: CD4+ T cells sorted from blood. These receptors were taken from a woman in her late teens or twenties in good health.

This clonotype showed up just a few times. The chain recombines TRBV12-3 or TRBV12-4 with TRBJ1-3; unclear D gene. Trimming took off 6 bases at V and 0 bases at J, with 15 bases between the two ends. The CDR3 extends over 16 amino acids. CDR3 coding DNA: TGTGCCAGCAGCTCCGGACGGCGGAGCTCTGGAAACACCATATATTTT. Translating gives CASSSGRRSSGNTIYF.

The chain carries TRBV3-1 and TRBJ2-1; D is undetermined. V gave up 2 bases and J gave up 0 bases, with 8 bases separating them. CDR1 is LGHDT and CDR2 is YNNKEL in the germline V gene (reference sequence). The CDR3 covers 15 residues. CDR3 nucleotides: TGTGCCAGCAGCCAATCCGCCAGCTCCTACAATGAGCAGTTCTTC. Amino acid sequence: CASSQSASSYNEQFF.